What follows are 10 T cell receptor beta chains derived from one specimen sequenced in a study of CD8 T cells in ankylosing spondylitis. Study-level findings and limits: Several highly homologous variants made up a TCR beta motif that seemed to typify ankylosing spondylitis blood.

MiXCR, applied by TCRdb to the 5' RACE reads, yields one record per CDR3 protein. The sample yields about 390,000 distinct CDR3 sequences, about a fifth seen once. For these TCRs, the target antigens are not known. Sequencing was done on a sample of blood, either unsorted or a sorted T cell fraction (not recorded which). The receptors stem from a male donor with ankylosing spondylitis.

This clonotype appeared a few times. The rearrangement joins TRBV9 to TRBJ2-1; possibly TRBD2 for D (5 bases). The CDR3 runs 16 residues. From germline, CDR1 is SGDLS and CDR2 YYNGEE. Trimming removed 4 bases from V and 10 bases from J, with 24 bases in between. The CDR3 protein is CASSTYLPQGGEEQFF. In DNA, the CDR3 is TGTGCCAGCAGCACTTACTTGCCCCAAGGTGGGGAGGAGCAGTTCTTC.

This sequence joins TRBV27 and TRBJ1-6, with D possibly being TRBD1 (5 bases). With 2 bases removed from V and 6 bases from J, the gap between germline ends came to 11 bases. There are 15 residues in the CDR3. CDR1 and CDR2 from the germline V gene are MNHEY and SMNVEV (reference sequence). In DNA, the CDR3 is TGTGCCAGCAGTTTAGGGGGGTATCGTAATTCACCCCTCCACTTT. Residues: CASSLGGYRNSPLHF.

The sample holds a few counts of this clonotype. The V call is TRBV9, the J call TRBJ2-1; 9 positions match TRBD1. With 3 bases clipped from V and 1 base from J, the junction kept 8 bases outside the gene matches. CDR3 size: 17 residues. Germline CDR1 and CDR2: SGDLS and YYNGEE. This CDR3 reads CASSAPAGQGSYNEQFF. The CDR3 region has the DNA TGTGCCAGCAGCGCTCCAGCTGGACAGGGGTCCTACAATGAGCAGTTCTTC.

The rearrangement uses TRBV12-3 or TRBV12-4 and TRBJ1-1; 9 bases are shared with TRBD1. With V trimmed by 2 bases and J by 4 bases, 5 bases remained unmatched. This CDR3 contains 15 residues. The CDR3 loop is CASSLTGGAGTEAFF. The DNA for the CDR3 is TGTGCCAGCAGTTTAACAGGGGGCGCCGGCACTGAAGCTTTCTTT.

This clonotype was recorded a few times. The chain carries TRBV28 and TRBJ2-7; perhaps TRBD1 as D (6 bases). Germline V CDR1 and CDR2: MDHEN, SYDVKM. This CDR3 region has 17 residues. Between the trimmed V and J ends, which lost 3 bases and 3 bases, there was a span of 21 bases. The CDR3 nucleotides read TGTGCCAGCAGTTTTGGGGCCCCGGGACAAGTTTTCTACGAGCAGTACTTC. Amino acid sequence: CASSFGAPGQVFYEQYF.

The V gene is TRBV5-1, the J gene TRBJ2-2, with D hard to call. Germline CDR1 is SGHRS and CDR2 is YFSETQ. This CDR3 region has 16 residues. Trimming removed 0 bases at V and 4 bases at J, with 13 bases between. The CDR3 region has the DNA TGCGCCAGCAGCTTGGGGGTACGGGTCGGCACCGGGGAGCTGTTTTTT. It translates to CASSLGVRVGTGELFF.

This clonotype was observed a handful of times. V is TRBV18 and J is TRBJ2-7; D possibly corresponds to TRBD2 (6 bases). This CDR3 is 16 amino acids long. Germline CDR1 reads KGHSH; CDR2 reads LQKENI. V was cut by 3 bases and J by 4 bases, with 19 bases left in between. CDR3 loop: CASSPLQGGVQYEQYF. In nucleotides, the CDR3 is TGTGCCAGCTCACCGTTGCAGGGAGGTGTACAATACGAGCAGTACTTC.

This clonotype was observed many times. V gene TRBV5-1 combines with J gene TRBJ2-3, with D hard to call. The CDR3 consists of 13 residues. V was shortened by 5 bases and J by 0 bases, with 7 bases between the two germline ends. Looked up from germline, CDR1 is SGHRS and CDR2 is YFSETQ. The CDR3 DNA reads TGCGCCAGCAGTTCCCCTAGCACAGATACGCAGTATTTT. Translation: CASSSPSTDTQYF.

This clonotype was counted only a few times. The chain carries TRBV5-1 and TRBJ1-5; 7 nucleotides match TRBD1. The CDR3 sequence is 16 residues long. V lost 6 bases, J lost 6 bases, and 15 bases stayed unmatched. Germline V gives CDR1 SGHRS, CDR2 YFSETQ. The CDR3 loop is CASTRTTGLVFQPQHF. The CDR3 coding sequence is TGCGCCAGCACGCGCACGACAGGGTTGGTCTTTCAGCCCCAGCATTTT.

This sequence joins TRBV28 and TRBJ2-5; TRBD1 might be the D (7 bases). V was shortened by 6 bases and J by 5 bases, with 16 bases between the two germline ends. Germline assignment: CDR1 MDHEN and CDR2 SYDVKM. The CDR3 runs to 14 residues. CDR3 sequence (DNA): TGTGCCAGCAGGGCGCAGGGGGGTCGGGAGACCCAGTACTTC. Translated, it gives CASRAQGGRETQYF. Filled out from reference TRBV28 and TRBJ2-5, the complete variable domain reads DVKVTQSSRYLVKRTGEKVFLECVQDMDHENMFWYRQDPGLGLRLIYFSYDVKMKEKGDIPEGYSVSREKKERFSLILESASTNQTSMYLCASRAQGGRETQYFGPGTRLLVL.